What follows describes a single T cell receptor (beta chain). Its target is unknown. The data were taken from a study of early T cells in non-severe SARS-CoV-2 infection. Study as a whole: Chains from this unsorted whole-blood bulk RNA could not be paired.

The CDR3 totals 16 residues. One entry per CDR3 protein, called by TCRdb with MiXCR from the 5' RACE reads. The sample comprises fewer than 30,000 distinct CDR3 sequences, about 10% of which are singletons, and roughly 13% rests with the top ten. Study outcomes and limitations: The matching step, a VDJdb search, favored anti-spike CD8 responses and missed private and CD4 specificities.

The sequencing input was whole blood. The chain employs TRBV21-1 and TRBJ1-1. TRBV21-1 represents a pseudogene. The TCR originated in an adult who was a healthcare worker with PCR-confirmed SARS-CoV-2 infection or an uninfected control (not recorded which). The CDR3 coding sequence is TGTGCCAGCAGCAAATCACACTACCACATGAACACTGAAGCTTTCTTT. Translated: CASSKSHYHMNTEAFF.